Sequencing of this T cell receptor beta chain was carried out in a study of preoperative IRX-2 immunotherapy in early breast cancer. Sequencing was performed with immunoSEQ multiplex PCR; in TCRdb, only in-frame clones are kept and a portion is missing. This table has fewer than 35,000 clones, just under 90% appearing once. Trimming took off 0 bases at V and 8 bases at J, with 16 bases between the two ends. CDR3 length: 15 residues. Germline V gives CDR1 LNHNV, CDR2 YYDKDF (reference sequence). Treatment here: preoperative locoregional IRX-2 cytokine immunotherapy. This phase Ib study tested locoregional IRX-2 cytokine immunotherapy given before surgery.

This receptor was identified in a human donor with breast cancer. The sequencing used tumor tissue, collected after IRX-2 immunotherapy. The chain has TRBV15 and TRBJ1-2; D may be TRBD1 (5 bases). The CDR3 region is CATSREGDGMQGYTF. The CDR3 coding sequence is TGTGCCACCAGCAGAGAGGGGGACGGAATGCAGGGCTACACCTTC.